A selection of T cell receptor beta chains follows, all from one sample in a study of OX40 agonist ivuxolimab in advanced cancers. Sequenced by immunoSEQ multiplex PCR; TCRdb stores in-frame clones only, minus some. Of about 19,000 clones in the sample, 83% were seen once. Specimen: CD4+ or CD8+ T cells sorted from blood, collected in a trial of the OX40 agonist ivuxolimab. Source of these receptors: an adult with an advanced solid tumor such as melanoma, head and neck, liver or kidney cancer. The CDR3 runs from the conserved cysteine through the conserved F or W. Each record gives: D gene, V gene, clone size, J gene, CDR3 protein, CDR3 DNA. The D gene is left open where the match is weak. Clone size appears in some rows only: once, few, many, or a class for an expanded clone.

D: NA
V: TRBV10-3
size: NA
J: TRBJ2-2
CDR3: CAISELTGGGITGELFF
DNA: TGTGCCATCAGCGAGTTAACGGGAGGGGGCATCACCGGGGAGCTGTTTTTT

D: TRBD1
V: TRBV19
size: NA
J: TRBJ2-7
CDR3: CATTPTGGFYEQYF
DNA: TGTGCCACCACCCCGACAGGGGGGTTTTACGAGCAGTACTTC

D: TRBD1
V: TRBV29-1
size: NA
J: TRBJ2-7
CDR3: CSVFQGQGDYEQYF
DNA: TGCAGCGTGTTCCAGGGACAGGGGGACTACGAGCAGTACTTC

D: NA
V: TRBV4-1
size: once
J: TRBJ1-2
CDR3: CASSQVGGQNYGYTF
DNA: TGCGCCAGCAGCCAAGTAGGCGGGCAGAACTATGGCTACACCTTC

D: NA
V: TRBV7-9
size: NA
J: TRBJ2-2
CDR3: CASSPSATSNTGELFF
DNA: TGTGCCAGCAGCCCATCCGCGACCTCGAACACCGGGGAGCTGTTTTTT

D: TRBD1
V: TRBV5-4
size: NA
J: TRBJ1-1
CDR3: CASSRGGPEAFF
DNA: TGTGCCAGCAGCAGAGGGGGCCCCGAAGCTTTCTTT

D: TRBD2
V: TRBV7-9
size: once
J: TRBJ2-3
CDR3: CASSWASGGEEYF
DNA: TGTGCCAGCAGCTGGGCTAGCGGGGGGGAAGAGTATTTT

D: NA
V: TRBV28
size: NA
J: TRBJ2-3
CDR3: CASRGSGGQADTQYF
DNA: TGTGCCAGCAGGGGGAGTGGGGGCCAAGCAGATACGCAGTATTTT

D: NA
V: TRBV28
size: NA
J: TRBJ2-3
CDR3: CASSPLVITYTDTQYF
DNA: TGTGCCAGCAGTCCGCTCGTCATTACTTACACAGATACGCAGTATTTT

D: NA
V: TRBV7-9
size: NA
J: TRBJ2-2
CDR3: CASEPRDPTGELFF
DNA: TGTGCCAGCGAACCGAGGGACCCCACCGGGGAGCTGTTTTTT

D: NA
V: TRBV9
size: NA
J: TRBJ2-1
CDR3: CASSVEAGSGYNEQFF
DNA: TGTGCCAGCAGCGTAGAGGCAGGGTCGGGATACAATGAGCAGTTCTTC

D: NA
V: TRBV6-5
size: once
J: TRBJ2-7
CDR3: CASRGGFFASEQYF
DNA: TGTGCCAGCAGGGGAGGTTTTTTCGCGAGCGAGCAGTACTTC

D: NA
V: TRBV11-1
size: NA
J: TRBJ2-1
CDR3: CASSLAGGGYYNEQFF
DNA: TGTGCCAGCAGCTTGGCAGGGGGGGGCTACTACAATGAGCAGTTCTTC

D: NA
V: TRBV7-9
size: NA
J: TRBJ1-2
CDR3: CASSLVGGAGKGYTF
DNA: TGTGCCAGCAGCTTAGTAGGTGGAGCGGGGAAAGGCTACACCTTC

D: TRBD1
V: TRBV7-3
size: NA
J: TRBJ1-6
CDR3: CASSLGTGWNSPLHF
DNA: TGTGCCAGCAGCTTAGGGACAGGATGGAATTCACCCCTCCACTTT

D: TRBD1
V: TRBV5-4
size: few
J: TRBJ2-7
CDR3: CASSLTTGTASDEQYF
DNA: TGTGCCAGCAGCCTAACCACCGGGACAGCCTCTGACGAGCAGTACTTC

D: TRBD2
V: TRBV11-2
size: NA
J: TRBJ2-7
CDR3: CASSVGLAVYEQYF
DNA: TGTGCCAGCAGCGTAGGACTAGCGGTATACGAGCAGTACTTC

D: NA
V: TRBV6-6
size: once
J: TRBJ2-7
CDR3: CASSPAGETYEQYF
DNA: TGTGCCAGCAGTCCAGCGGGCGAGACCTACGAGCAGTACTTC

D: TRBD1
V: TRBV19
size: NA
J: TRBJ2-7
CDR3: CASSTRTGDEQYF
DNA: TGTGCCAGTAGTACTAGGACAGGGGATGAGCAGTACTTC

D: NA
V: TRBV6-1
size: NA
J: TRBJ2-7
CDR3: CASRMAEGVYEQYF
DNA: TGTGCCAGCAGGATGGCGGAGGGGGTCTACGAGCAGTACTTC

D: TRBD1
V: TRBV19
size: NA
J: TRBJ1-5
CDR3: CASSITGGIGGQPQHF
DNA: TGTGCCAGTAGTATAACAGGGGGCATAGGTGGTCAGCCCCAGCATTTT

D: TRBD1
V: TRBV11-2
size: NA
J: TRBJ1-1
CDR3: CASSRGGAATEAFF
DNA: TGTGCCAGCAGCAGAGGGGGCGCGGCCACTGAAGCTTTCTTT

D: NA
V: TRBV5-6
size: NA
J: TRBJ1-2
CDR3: CASSLRGPYGYTF
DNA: TGTGCCAGCAGCTTGAGGGGACCTTATGGCTACACCTTC

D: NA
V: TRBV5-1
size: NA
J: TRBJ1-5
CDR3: CASSLLGDSNQPQHF
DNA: TGCGCCAGCAGCTTGCTAGGAGATAGCAATCAGCCCCAGCATTTT

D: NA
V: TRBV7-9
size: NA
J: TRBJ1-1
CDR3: CASSPSDSIMNTEAFF
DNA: TGTGCCAGCAGCCCCAGTGACAGTATCATGAACACTGAAGCTTTCTTT

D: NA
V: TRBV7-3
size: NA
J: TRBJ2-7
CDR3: CASSKLGDKVVQQYF
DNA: TGTGCCAGCAGCAAGTTAGGGGACAAAGTTGTTCAGCAGTACTTC

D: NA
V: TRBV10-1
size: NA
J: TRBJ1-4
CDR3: CASRGATNEKLFF
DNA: TGCGCCAGCAGGGGTGCAACTAATGAAAAACTGTTTTTT

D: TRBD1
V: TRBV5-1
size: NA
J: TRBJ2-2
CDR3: CASSPGQGAGTGELFF
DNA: TGCGCCAGCAGCCCAGGACAGGGGGCAGGAACCGGGGAGCTGTTTTTT

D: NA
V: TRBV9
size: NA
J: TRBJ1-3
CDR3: CASSPGTGSGNTIYF
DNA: TGTGCCAGCAGCCCCGGGACGGGCTCTGGAAACACCATATATTTT

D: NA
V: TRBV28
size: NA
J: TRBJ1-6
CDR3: CASSVSGVGSPLHF
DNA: TGTGCCAGCAGTGTTTCTGGGGTTGGATCACCCCTCCACTTT

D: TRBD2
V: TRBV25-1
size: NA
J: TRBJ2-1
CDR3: CAIHAGGPYNEQFF
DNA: TGTGCCATTCATGCGGGGGGGCCATACAATGAGCAGTTCTTC

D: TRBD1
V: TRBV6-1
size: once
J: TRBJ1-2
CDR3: CASSDYRGRPGGYTF
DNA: TGTGCCAGCAGTGACTACAGGGGGCGCCCGGGGGGCTACACCTTC

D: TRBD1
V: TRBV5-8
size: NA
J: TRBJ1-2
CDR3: CASSLGGGVDPGYTF
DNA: TGTGCCAGCAGCTTGGGAGGGGGCGTTGACCCTGGCTACACCTTC

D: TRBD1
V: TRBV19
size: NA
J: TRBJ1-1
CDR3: CASLPQGADTEAFF
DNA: TGTGCCAGTCTGCCCCAGGGGGCTGACACTGAAGCTTTCTTT

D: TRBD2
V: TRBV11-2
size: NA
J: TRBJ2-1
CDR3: CASSLFGAGAYNEQFF
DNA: TGTGCCAGCAGCTTATTCGGCGCGGGGGCCTACAATGAGCAGTTCTTC

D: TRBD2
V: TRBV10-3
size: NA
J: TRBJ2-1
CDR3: CAISESKGLAGHNEQFF
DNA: TGTGCCATCAGTGAGTCGAAAGGACTAGCGGGACACAATGAGCAGTTCTTC

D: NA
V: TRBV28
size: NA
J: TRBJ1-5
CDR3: CASSLQDGYQPQHF
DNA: TGTGCCAGCAGTTTACAAGACGGGTATCAGCCCCAGCATTTT

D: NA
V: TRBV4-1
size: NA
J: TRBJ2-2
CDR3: CASSQVLARVTGELFF
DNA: TGCGCCAGCAGCCAAGTGCTAGCTAGGGTCACCGGGGAGCTGTTTTTT

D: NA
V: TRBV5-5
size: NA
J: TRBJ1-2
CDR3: CASTLTRANYGYTF
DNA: TGTGCCAGCACCCTGACAAGAGCTAACTATGGCTACACCTTC

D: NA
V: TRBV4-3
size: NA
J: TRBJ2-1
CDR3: CASSQAAGMAEQFF
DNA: TGCGCCAGCAGCCAAGCCGCCGGAATGGCTGAGCAGTTCTTC

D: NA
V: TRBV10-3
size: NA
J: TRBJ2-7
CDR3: CAILPNRDSYEQYF
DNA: TGTGCCATCCTTCCCAACAGGGACTCCTACGAGCAGTACTTC

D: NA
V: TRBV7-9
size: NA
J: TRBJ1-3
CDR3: CASSLSESGSGNTIYF
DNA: TGTGCCAGCAGCTTATCGGAATCGGGCTCTGGAAACACCATATATTTT

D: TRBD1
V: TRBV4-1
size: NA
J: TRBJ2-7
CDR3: CASSQDPGQGADEQYF
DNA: TGTGCCAGCAGCCAAGATCCGGGACAGGGGGCGGACGAGCAGTACTTC

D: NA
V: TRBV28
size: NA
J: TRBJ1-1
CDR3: CASRRGAEAFF
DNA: TGTGCCAGCAGACGTGGGGCTGAAGCTTTCTTT

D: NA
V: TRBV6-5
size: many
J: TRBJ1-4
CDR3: CASSRDISEKLFF
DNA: TGTGCCAGCAGTCGGGACATCTCTGAAAAACTGTTTTTT

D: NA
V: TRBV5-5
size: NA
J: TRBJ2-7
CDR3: CASSLVGDSYEQYF
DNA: TGTGCCAGCAGCTTGGTAGGGGACTCCTACGAGCAGTACTTC

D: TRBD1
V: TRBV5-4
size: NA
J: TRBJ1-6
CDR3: CASSLDGTGGFRNSPLHF
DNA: TGTGCCAGCAGCTTGGATGGGACAGGGGGGTTTCGTAATTCACCCCTCCACTTT

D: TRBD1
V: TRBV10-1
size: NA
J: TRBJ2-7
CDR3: CASSEIKTGVNEQYF
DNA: TGCGCCAGCAGTGAAATCAAGACAGGGGTGAACGAGCAGTACTTC

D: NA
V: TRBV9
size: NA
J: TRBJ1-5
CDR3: CASSQGQGGQPQHF
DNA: TGTGCCAGCAGCCAAGGGCAGGGTGGCCAGCCCCAGCATTTT

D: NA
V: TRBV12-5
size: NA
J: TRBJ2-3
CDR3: CASGFLGDTQYF
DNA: TGTGCTAGTGGTTTTCTCGGGGATACGCAGTATTTT

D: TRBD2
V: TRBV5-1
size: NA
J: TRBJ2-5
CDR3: CASRGTGLLYQETQYF
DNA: TGCGCCAGCAGGGGGACGGGACTACTGTACCAAGAGACCCAGTACTTC

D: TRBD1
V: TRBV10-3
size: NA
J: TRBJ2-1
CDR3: CAISESTGTGSSYNEQFF
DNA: TGTGCCATCAGTGAGTCGACCGGGACAGGGAGCTCCTACAATGAGCAGTTCTTC

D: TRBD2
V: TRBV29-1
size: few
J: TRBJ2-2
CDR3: CSVGLAGGQTGELFF
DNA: TGCAGCGTTGGGCTAGCGGGGGGACAGACCGGGGAGCTGTTTTTT

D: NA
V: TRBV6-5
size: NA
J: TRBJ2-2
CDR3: CASSYTGSNTGELFF
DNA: TGTGCCAGCAGTTACACCGGCTCGAACACCGGGGAGCTGTTTTTT

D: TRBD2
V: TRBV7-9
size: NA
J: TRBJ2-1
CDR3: CASSFGTSRYNEQFF
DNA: TGTGCCAGCAGCTTCGGGACTAGCCGATACAATGAGCAGTTCTTC

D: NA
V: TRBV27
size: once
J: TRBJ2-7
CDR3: CASSPLSRYEQYF
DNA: TGTGCCAGCAGTCCCCTTTCGCGCTACGAGCAGTACTTC